This TCR beta chain was recovered during a study of shared clonotypes between healthy human individuals. V was pared by 4 bases and J by 6 bases, with 3 bases of the junction left unmatched. The CDR3 spans 15 residues. Germline V gene sequence: CDR1 SGHNT, CDR2 YYREEE (reference sequence). This table comes from immunoSEQ multiplex PCR, and its TCRdb copy is limited to in-frame clones, with some not included. The repertoire holds approximately 400,000 clones, with 96% as singletons. Sequenced sample: memory CD8+ T cells sorted from blood. Subset denoted: CD45RO+ cells pooled with CCR7-negative TemRA cells. The receptor comes from a man aged 25-45 years in good health. The chain uses TRBV5-4 and TRBJ2-1; TRBD2 matches at 14 bases. The CDR3 is CASSLGLAGGNEQFF. In DNA form, the CDR3 reads TGTGCCAGCAGCCTCGGACTAGCGGGAGGCAATGAGCAGTTCTTC.